In this sample, the clone carrying this TCR beta chain turned up once. In the study's own analysis: From reference gene primer amplification, estimates of nucleated cell counts were derived. TCRdb's copy holds only in-frame clones and misses some; the assay was immunoSEQ multiplex PCR. V and J calls and clone size are given by that table; D and trimming were obtained from the DNA. Of 100,000 to 150,000 clones listed, 70% to 80% are singletons. The CDR3 is 13 amino acids. Trimming removed 4 bases from V and 7 bases from J, with 12 bases in between. Germline-derived CDR1 and CDR2 are LGHNA and YSLEER. This record comes from a study of blood T cell repertoires in COVID-19. At the level of the study: In each case, the material was cDNA or gDNA derived from T cells, B-cell-depleted T cells, or PBMCs.

The receptor was isolated from a man aged 40-50 years with active or convalescent COVID-19. Sample: peripheral blood. The chain joins TRBV4-3 to TRBJ2-3, with D perhaps TRBD1 (6 bases). The CDR3 protein is CASSPTGSNTQYF. The CDR3 nucleotides read TGCGCCAGCAGCCCCACAGGGTCTAATACGCAGTATTTT.